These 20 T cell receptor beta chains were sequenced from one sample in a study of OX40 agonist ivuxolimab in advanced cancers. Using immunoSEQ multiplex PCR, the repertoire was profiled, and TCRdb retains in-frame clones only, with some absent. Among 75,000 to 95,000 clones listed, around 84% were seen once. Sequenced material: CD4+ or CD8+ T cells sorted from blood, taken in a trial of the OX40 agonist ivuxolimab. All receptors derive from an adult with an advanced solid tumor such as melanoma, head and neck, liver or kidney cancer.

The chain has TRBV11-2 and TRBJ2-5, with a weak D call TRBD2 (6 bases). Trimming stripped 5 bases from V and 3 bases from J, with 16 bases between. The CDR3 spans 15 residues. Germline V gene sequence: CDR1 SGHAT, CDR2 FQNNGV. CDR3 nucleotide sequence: TGTGCCAGCAGCCCAGCGGGCAGAGAAAAAGAGACCCAGTACTTC. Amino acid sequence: CASSPAGREKETQYF.

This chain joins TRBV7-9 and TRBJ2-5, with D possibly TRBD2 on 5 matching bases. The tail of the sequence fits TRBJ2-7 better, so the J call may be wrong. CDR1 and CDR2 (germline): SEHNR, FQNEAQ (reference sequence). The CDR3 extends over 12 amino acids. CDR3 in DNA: TGTGCCAGCAGCTTCGGACTCTACGAGCAGTACTTC. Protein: CASSFGLYEQYF.

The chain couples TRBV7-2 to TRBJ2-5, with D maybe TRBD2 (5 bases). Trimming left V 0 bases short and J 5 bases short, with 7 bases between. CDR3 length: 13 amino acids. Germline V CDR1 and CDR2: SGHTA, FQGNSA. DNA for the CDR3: TGTGCCAGCAGCTTAGCGGAGGCGGAGACCCAGTACTTC. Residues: CASSLAEAETQYF.

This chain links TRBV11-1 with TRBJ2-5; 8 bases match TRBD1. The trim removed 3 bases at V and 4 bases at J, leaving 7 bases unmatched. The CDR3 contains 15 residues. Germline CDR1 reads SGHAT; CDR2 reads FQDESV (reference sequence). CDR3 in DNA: TGTGCCAGCAGCTTTTCAGGGGGCGAGGGAGAGACCCAGTACTTC. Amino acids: CASSFSGGEGETQYF.

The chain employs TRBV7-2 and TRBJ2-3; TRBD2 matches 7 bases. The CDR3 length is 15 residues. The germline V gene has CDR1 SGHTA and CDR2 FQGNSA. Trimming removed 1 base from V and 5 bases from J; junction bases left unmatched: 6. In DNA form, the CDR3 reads TGTGCCAGCAGCTTAGGGGAGGCGGGGGTAGATACGCAGTATTTT. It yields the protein CASSLGEAGVDTQYF.

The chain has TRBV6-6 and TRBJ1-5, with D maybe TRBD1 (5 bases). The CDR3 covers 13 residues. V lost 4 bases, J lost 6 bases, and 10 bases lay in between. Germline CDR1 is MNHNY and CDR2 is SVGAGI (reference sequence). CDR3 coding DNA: TGTGCCAGCAGTTCGATCGGGGGTCAGCCCCAGCATTTT. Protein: CASSSIGGQPQHF.

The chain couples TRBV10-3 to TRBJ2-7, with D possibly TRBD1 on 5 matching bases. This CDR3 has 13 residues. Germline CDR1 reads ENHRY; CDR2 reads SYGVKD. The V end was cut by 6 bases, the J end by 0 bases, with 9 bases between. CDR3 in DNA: TGTGCCATCAGCGACAGTGTCTCCTACGAGCAGTACTTC. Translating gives CAISDSVSYEQYF.

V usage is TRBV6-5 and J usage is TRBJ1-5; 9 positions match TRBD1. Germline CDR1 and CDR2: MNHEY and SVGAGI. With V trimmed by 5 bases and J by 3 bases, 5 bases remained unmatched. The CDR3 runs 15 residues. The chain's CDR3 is CASSTGTGNNQPQHF. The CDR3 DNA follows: TGTGCCAGCAGTACGGGGACAGGGAACAATCAGCCCCAGCATTTT.

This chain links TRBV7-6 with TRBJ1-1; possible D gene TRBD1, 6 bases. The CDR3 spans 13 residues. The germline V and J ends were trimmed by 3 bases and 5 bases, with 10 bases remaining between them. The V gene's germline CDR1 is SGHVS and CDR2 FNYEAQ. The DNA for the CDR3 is TGTGCCAGCAGCTTCACAGGGAGTACTGAAGCTTTCTTT. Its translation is CASSFTGSTEAFF. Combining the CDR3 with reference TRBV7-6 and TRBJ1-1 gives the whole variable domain GAGVSQSPRYKVTKRGQDVALRCDPISGHVSLYWYRQALGQGPEFLTYFNYEAQQDKSGLPNDRFSAERPEGSISTLTIQRTEQRDSAMYRCASSFTGSTEAFFGQGTRLTVV.

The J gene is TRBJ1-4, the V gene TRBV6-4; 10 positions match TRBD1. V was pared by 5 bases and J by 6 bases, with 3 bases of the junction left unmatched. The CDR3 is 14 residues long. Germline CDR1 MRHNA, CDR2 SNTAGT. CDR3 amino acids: CASSKTGGDEKLFF. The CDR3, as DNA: TGTGCCAGCAGTAAGACAGGGGGCGATGAAAAACTGTTTTTT.

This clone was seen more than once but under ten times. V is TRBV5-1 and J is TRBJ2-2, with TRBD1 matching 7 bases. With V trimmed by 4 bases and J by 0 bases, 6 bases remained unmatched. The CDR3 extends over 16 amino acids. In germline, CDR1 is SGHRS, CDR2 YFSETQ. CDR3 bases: TGCGCCAGCAGCCCAGGGACAGTTTCGAACACCGGGGAGCTGTTTTTT. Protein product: CASSPGTVSNTGELFF.

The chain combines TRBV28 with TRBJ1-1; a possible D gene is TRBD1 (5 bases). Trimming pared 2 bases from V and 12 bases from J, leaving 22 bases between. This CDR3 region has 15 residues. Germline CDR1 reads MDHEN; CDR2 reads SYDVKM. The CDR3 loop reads CASSLGAEGGTGTFF. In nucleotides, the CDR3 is TGTGCCAGCAGTTTAGGGGCAGAGGGAGGGACGGGGACTTTCTTT.

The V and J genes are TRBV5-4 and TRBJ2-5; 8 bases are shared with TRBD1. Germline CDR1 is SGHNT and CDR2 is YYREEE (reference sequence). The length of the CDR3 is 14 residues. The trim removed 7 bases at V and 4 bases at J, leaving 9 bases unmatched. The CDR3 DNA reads TGTGCCAGCCGGTCGCAGGGGGCACGAGAGACCCAGTACTTC. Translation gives CASRSQGARETQYF.

The CDR3 loop is CASSPGLRETQYF. Written as DNA, the CDR3 is TGTGCCAGCTCACCTGGACTTAGGGAGACCCAGTACTTC. The chain employs TRBV18 and TRBJ2-5, with D maybe TRBD2 (5 bases). CDR1 and CDR2 (germline): KGHSH, LQKENI. Trimming cost V 3 bases and J 5 bases, with 10 bases left between them. The CDR3 loop spans 13 amino acids.

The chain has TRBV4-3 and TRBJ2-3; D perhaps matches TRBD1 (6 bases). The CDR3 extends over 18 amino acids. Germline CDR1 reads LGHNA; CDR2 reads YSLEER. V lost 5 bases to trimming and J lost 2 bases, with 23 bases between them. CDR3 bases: TGCGCCAGCAGCACCCGACTGACAGGATCTGATACCACAGATACGCAGTATTTT. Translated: CASSTRLTGSDTTDTQYF.

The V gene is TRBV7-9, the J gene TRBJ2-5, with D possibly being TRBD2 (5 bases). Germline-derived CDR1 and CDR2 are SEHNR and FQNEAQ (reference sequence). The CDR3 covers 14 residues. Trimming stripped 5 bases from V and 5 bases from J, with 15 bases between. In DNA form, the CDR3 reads TGTGCCAGCAGCAACTGGACTTCGCGGGAGACCCAGTACTTC. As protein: CASSNWTSRETQYF.

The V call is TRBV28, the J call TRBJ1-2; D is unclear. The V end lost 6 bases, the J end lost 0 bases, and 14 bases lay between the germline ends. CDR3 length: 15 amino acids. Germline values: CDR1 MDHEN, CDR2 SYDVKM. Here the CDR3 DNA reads TGTGCCAGCAGGCCGGACCCCAGAGCTAACTATGGCTACACCTTC. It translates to CASRPDPRANYGYTF.

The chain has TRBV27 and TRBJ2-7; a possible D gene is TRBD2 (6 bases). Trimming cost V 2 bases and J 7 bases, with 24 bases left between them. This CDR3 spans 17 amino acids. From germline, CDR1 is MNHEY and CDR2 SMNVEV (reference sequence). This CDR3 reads CASSLVGSRGYALEQYF. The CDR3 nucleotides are TGTGCCAGCAGTTTAGTTGGGAGTCGGGGGTACGCGTTAGAGCAGTACTTC.

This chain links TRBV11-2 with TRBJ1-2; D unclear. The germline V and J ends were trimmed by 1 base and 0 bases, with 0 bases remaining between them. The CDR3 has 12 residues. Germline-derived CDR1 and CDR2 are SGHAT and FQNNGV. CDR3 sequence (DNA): TGTGCCAGCAGCTTAGCTAACTATGGCTACACCTTC. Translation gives CASSLANYGYTF.

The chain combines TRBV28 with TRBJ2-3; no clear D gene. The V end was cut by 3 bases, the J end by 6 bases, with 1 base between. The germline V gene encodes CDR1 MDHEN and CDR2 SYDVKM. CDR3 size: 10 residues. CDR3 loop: CASSLDTQYF. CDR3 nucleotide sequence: TGTGCCAGCAGTTTGGATACGCAGTATTTT.